Here is one TCR beta chain with its context. The CDR3 is made up of 15 amino acids. CDR1 and CDR2 (germline): SGHTA, FQGNSA. V was shortened by 2 bases and J by 4 bases, with 11 bases between the two germline ends. The data derive from a study of blood T cell repertoires in COVID-19. In the study overall: Donors in the United States, Italy and Spain gave samples during acute or convalescent COVID-19. T cells, B-cell-depleted T cells, or PBMCs provided the cDNA or gDNA that served as material.

Original processing notes: Estimation of nucleated cell counts was performed using reference gene primer amplification. Generated by immunoSEQ multiplex PCR, the TCRdb table keeps only in-frame clones and is missing some. The V and J calls and the clone size are those of that table, but D and trimming were determined from the DNA. This table holds 56,000 or so clones, 88% found once. This chain uses TRBV7-2 with TRBJ2-2; TRBD1 is a possible D gene (6 bases). The specimen sequenced was peripheral blood. The source of this sequence is a woman over 75 with active COVID-19. CDR3 sequence (DNA): TGTGCCAGCAGCTTAATGGGGGCGGGCACCGGGGAGCTGTTTTTT. It yields the protein CASSLMGAGTGELFF.